These T cell receptor beta chains were read from a single sample in a study of blood T cell repertoires in COVID-19. Profiled with immunoSEQ multiplex PCR; TCRdb holds only in-frame clones, not every one. The data show around 140,000 clones, about 89% seen once. Sequenced input: PBMCs or T cells enriched from blood (not recorded which). Every receptor here comes from a man between 60 and 75 years old who had recovered from COVID-19. CDR3s include the opening cysteine and the closing phenylalanine or tryptophan. Fields, in order: CDR3 length, clone size, J gene, V gene, D gene, CDR3 protein, CDR3 DNA. A D gene is named only where the DNA matches it firmly. Where a row states a size, it is once, few, many or the class of an expanded clone; other rows omit it.

16 | NA | TRBJ1-5 | TRBV4-1 | TRBD1 | CASSQGSGGSNQPQHF | TGCGCCAGCAGCCAAGGCTCAGGGGGTAGCAATCAGCCCCAGCATTTT
13 | few | TRBJ1-5 | TRBV19 | NA | CASSRRGNQPQHF | TGTGCCAGTAGTCGCAGGGGCAATCAGCCCCAGCATTTT
15 | once | TRBJ1-4 | TRBV5-1 | TRBD1 | CASSPKQGSGEKLFF | TGCGCCAGCAGCCCAAAACAGGGGTCAGGTGAAAAACTGTTTTTT
15 | NA | TRBJ1-6 | TRBV2 | NA | CASSGLQLRNSPLHF | TGTGCCAGCAGTGGATTACAGCTACGTAATTCACCCCTCCACTTT
13 | NA | TRBJ1-1 | TRBV6-4 | NA | CASSAEAYTEAFF | TGTGCCAGCAGTGCGGAGGCCTACACTGAAGCTTTCTTT
15 | NA | TRBJ1-5 | TRBV28 | NA | CASILGGISNQPQHF | TGTGCCAGCATCCTAGGCGGGATTAGCAATCAGCCCCAGCATTTT
14 | NA | TRBJ2-1 | TRBV7-9 | TRBD1 | CASSLQGDYNEQFF | TGTGCCAGCAGCTTACAGGGGGACTACAATGAGCAGTTCTTC
14 | NA | TRBJ1-1 | TRBV27 | NA | CASSFGTGNTEAFF | TGTGCCAGCAGTTTTGGGACTGGGAACACTGAAGCTTTCTTT
14 | NA | TRBJ2-7 | TRBV7-9 | TRBD2 | CASSSGGGDYEQYF | TGTGCCAGCAGCTCAGGTGGGGGGGACTACGAGCAGTACTTC
15 | NA | TRBJ1-6 | TRBV5-1 | NA | CASSRSRSANSPLHF | TGCGCCAGCAGCCGGTCCAGGTCCGCTAATTCACCCCTCCACTTT
21 | NA | TRBJ2-1 | TRBV14 | TRBD2 | CASSQEQGTSGRIVPYNEQFF | TGTGCCAGCAGCCAAGAGCAGGGGACTAGCGGGAGGATAGTCCCCTACAATGAGCAGTTCTTC
16 | NA | TRBJ2-1 | TRBV18 | TRBD2 | CASSPLLAGSINEQFF | TGTGCCAGCTCACCCCTACTAGCGGGGTCCATCAATGAGCAGTTCTTC
17 | NA | TRBJ1-3 | TRBV28 | TRBD1 | CASSLPPGQGSGNTIYF | TGTGCCAGCAGTTTGCCCCCGGGACAGGGTTCTGGAAACACCATATATTTT
13 | NA | TRBJ2-1 | TRBV27 | NA | CASSLRGWSGQFF | TGTGCCAGCAGTTTGCGGGGTTGGAGTGGGCAGTTCTTC
15 | NA | TRBJ2-7 | TRBV4-1 | TRBD2 | CASSQEASGGREQYF | TGCGCCAGCAGCCAAGAGGCTAGCGGGGGTAGGGAGCAGTACTTC
15 | NA | TRBJ1-2 | TRBV19 | TRBD1 | CASSTTGPPDYGYTF | TGTGCCAGTAGTACGACAGGGCCTCCAGACTATGGCTACACCTTC
17 | NA | TRBJ2-1 | TRBV2 | TRBD2 | CASSARTLAGDYNEQFF | TGTGCCAGCAGTGCACGGACCCTAGCGGGAGACTACAATGAGCAGTTCTTC
15 | few | TRBJ2-7 | TRBV3-1/TRBV3-2 | TRBD1 | CASSLRGQGKYEQYF | TGTGCCAGCAGCCTGAGGGGGCAGGGGAAGTACGAGCAGTACTTC
15 | NA | TRBJ2-3 | TRBV2 | NA | CASSPQGGDTDTQYF | TGTGCCAGCAGCCCACAGGGAGGGGACACAGATACGCAGTATTTT
12 | NA | TRBJ1-5 | TRBV15 | NA | CATSSTNQPQHF | TGTGCCACCAGCAGTACAAATCAGCCCCAGCATTTT
15 | NA | TRBJ2-7 | TRBV28 | TRBD1 | CASSPLGTGGYEQYF | TGTGCCAGCAGCCCCCTCGGGACAGGGGGCTACGAGCAGTACTTC
15 | few | TRBJ2-2 | TRBV6-5 | NA | CASRWDSSSGGELFF | TGTGCCAGCAGGTGGGACTCCTCGTCCGGCGGGGAGCTGTTTTTT
19 | NA | TRBJ2-3 | TRBV2 | TRBD2 | CASSEFLGLAGVSTDTQYF | TGTGCCAGCAGTGAATTTCTAGGACTAGCGGGGGTTAGCACAGATACGCAGTATTTT
15 | NA | TRBJ1-2 | TRBV3-1/TRBV3-2 | TRBD1 | CASSQGTGGLYGYTF | TGTGCCAGCAGCCAGGGAACAGGGGGTTTGTACGGCTACACCTTC
15 | NA | TRBJ1-1 | TRBV2 | TRBD1 | CASSEDQTGSTEAFF | TGTGCCAGCAGTGAAGATCAGACAGGGAGTACTGAAGCTTTCTTT
15 | NA | TRBJ1-2 | TRBV19 | TRBD1 | CASSTTTGRNYGYTF | TGTGCCAGTAGTACGACGACAGGGCGAAACTATGGCTACACCTTC
12 | NA | TRBJ2-7 | TRBV20-1 | NA | CSASSGVYEQYF | TGCAGTGCTAGTTCGGGGGTGTACGAGCAGTACTTC
13 | NA | TRBJ2-1 | TRBV9 | NA | CASSVRGYNEQFF | TGTGCCAGCAGCGTACGCGGATACAATGAGCAGTTCTTC
15 | few | TRBJ2-3 | TRBV5-6 | TRBD2 | CASSIGLAAGNSQYF | TGTGCCAGCAGCATAGGACTAGCGGCCGGAAATTCGCAGTATTTT
14 | NA | TRBJ2-7 | TRBV7-9 | TRBD2 | CASSLLAGSYEQYF | TGTGCCAGCAGCTTACTAGCGGGCTCCTACGAGCAGTACTTC
14 | NA | TRBJ2-5 | TRBV14 | NA | CASSSLAKLETQYF | TGTGCCAGCAGCTCATTAGCGAAGTTAGAGACCCAGTACTTC
15 | NA | TRBJ2-3 | TRBV19 | NA | CASSIDRGYTDTQYF | TGTGCCAGTAGTATAGATCGGGGATATACAGATACGCAGTATTTT
12 | NA | TRBJ2-7 | TRBV28 | TRBD1 | CCAGGFPYEQYF | TGTTGCGCAGGGGGCTTCCCCTACGAGCAGTACTTC
14 | NA | TRBJ1-5 | TRBV5-1 | NA | CASSPGQLWEPQHF | TGCGCCAGCAGCCCTGGACAGCTTTGGGAGCCCCAGCATTTT
18 | NA | TRBJ2-2 | TRBV24-1 | TRBD2 | CATSDKGLAGVRTGELFF | TGTGCCACCAGTGACAAGGGACTAGCGGGAGTTCGGACCGGGGAGCTGTTTTTT
13 | NA | TRBJ1-5 | TRBV24-1 | NA | CATSGGGNQPQHF | TGTGCCACCTCTGGCGGGGGCAATCAGCCCCAGCATTTT
14 | once | TRBJ2-7 | TRBV10-3 | NA | CAIRTPGSLYEQYF | TGTGCCATCAGGACACCCGGTTCCCTCTACGAGCAGTACTTC
15 | NA | TRBJ1-2 | TRBV28 | NA | CASSSGGQSSLAYTF | TGTGCCAGCAGTTCGGGGGGGCAGTCGAGTTTGGCCTACACCTTC
16 | NA | TRBJ1-5 | TRBV18 | TRBD1 | CASSPPAGGRNQPQHF | TGTGCCAGCTCACCACCGGCAGGGGGTCGAAATCAGCCCCAGCATTTT
13 | NA | TRBJ2-7 | TRBV5-1 | NA | CASSLTAGYEQYF | TGCGCCAGCAGCTTGACAGCTGGGTACGAGCAGTACTTC
14 | once | TRBJ1-3 | TRBV7-2 | NA | CASSLWGEGNTIYF | TGTGCCAGCAGCTTATGGGGGGAAGGAAACACCATATATTTT
13 | NA | TRBJ1-5 | TRBV7-9 | NA | CASSRAVDQPQHF | TGTGCCAGCAGCCGAGCGGTTGATCAGCCCCAGCATTTT
14 | NA | TRBJ2-5 | TRBV7-6 | NA | CASSLGATVPTQYF | TGTGCCAGCAGCTTAGGTGCCACAGTACCTACCCAGTACTTC
14 | NA | TRBJ1-2 | TRBV5-4 | TRBD1 | CASSSGTELYGYTF | TGTGCCAGCAGTTCCGGGACAGAGCTCTATGGCTACACCTTC
15 | NA | TRBJ2-5 | TRBV28 | TRBD2 | CASSPFVAGEETQYF | TGTGCCAGCAGTCCGTTTGTAGCGGGGGAGGAGACCCAGTACTTC
15 | once | TRBJ1-2 | TRBV11-3 | TRBD1 | CASSLEDRGLYGYTF | TGTGCCAGCAGCTTAGAGGACAGGGGACTCTATGGCTACACCTTC
18 | once | TRBJ2-7 | TRBV3-1/TRBV3-2 | TRBD2 | CASSRPLAGGLSPYEQYF | TGTGCCAGCAGCCGCCCCTTGGCGGGGGGCCTCTCACCCTACGAGCAGTACTTC
14 | NA | TRBJ2-7 | TRBV24-1 | NA | CATSGGLSGVEQYF | TGTGCCACCAGCGGGGGGCTGTCTGGCGTGGAACAGTACTTC
17 | once | TRBJ2-1 | TRBV5-1 | TRBD2 | CASSWRGAGGTYNEQFF | TGCGCCAGCAGCTGGAGAGGGGCGGGGGGAACCTACAATGAGCAGTTCTTC
14 | NA | TRBJ1-2 | TRBV5-1 | NA | CASSLEANDYGYTF | TGCGCCAGCAGCTTGGAAGCCAATGATTATGGCTACACCTTC
12 | NA | TRBJ1-6 | TRBV10-1 | NA | CASSTGDSPLHF | TGCGCCAGCAGTACGGGGGATTCACCCCTCCACTTT
13 | NA | TRBJ1-5 | TRBV7-2 | NA | CASSRDGNQPQHF | TGTGCCAGCAGCCGCGACGGGAATCAGCCCCAGCATTTT
14 | NA | TRBJ2-5 | TRBV10-3 | NA | CAIRVGDNQETQYF | TGTGCCATCAGGGTCGGCGACAACCAAGAGACCCAGTACTTC
14 | few | TRBJ1-2 | TRBV19 | NA | CASSKPPGRRGYTF | TGTGCCAGTAGCAAGCCTCCAGGGCGTCGGGGCTACACCTTC